This is a list of T cell receptor beta chains from one sample in a study of blood T cell repertoires in COVID-19. Profiled with immunoSEQ multiplex PCR; TCRdb holds only in-frame clones, not every one. The data show more than 250,000 clones, with around 88% seen just once and roughly 1.3% held by the top ten. The sample was peripheral blood. The origin of the receptors is a woman aged 50 to 60 with acute or convalescent COVID-19. The CDR3 runs from the conserved cysteine through the conserved F or W. Not every row has a clone size; where given, it reads once, few, many or a size class.

clone_size v_call cdr3_aa
. TRBV7-9 CASSGTASLNTEAFF
. TRBV19 CASSRYPQGVPGGYTF
. TRBV29-1 CSVETVNYNEQFF
. TRBV5-1 CASMPNTGPNTEAFF
. TRBV7-6 CASSLYGGGSYNEQFF
. TRBV21-1 CARSARNF
once TRBV9 CASSQGAGTGELFF
. TRBV3-1/TRBV3-2 CASSPRLAGGPETQYF
once TRBV19 CASSILSSGANVLTF
. TRBV27 CASSLLWGHGYTF
. TRBV27 CASPLPGQGARGYTF
. TRBV3-1/TRBV3-2 CATYYNEQFF
. TRBV2 CASSLQGAGGGNTIYF
. TRBV5-1 CASSSRDRGGDEEAKNIQYF
. TRBV20-1 CSASSTGGNTEAFF
. TRBV18 CASSPAGQGAYGYTF
. TRBV7-8 CASSSIARGIGETQYF
. TRBV3-1/TRBV3-2 CASSRFVAGGSHNEQFF